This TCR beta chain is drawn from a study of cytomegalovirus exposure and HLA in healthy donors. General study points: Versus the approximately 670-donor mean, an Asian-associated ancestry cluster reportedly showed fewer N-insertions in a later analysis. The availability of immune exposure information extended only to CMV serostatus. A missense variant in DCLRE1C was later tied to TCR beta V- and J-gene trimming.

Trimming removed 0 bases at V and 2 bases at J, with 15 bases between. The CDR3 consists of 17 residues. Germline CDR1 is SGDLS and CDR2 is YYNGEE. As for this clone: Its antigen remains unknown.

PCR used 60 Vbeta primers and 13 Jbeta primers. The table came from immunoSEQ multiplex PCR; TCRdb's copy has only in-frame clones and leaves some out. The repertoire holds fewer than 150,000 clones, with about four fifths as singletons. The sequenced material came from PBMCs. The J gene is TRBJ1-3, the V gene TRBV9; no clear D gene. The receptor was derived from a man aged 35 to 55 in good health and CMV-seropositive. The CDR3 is CASSVGSAGSPGNTIYF. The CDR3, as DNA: TGTGCCAGCAGCGTAGGATCCGCCGGGTCCCCTGGAAACACCATATATTTT.